This TCR beta chain derives from a study of blood T cells in healthy people across ages. In germline, CDR1 is KGHSH, CDR2 LQKENI. V dropped 0 bases and J dropped 7 bases, with 12 bases sitting between them. The length of the CDR3 is 15 residues. Alongside a J-beta primer mix, a sample-barcoded 5' primer served in a second PCR lasting roughly 7 to 12 cycles. TCRdb called the 5' RACE reads again in MiXCR, with one record for every CDR3 protein. The table includes 650,000 to 900,000 distinct CDR3 sequences, around 62% detected once. The V and J genes are TRBV18 and TRBJ1-4; a weak D match, TRBD1 (5 bases). The sequence was collected from a man aged 30 to 45 in good health. The specimen sequenced was blood. The CDR3 nucleotides are TGTGCCAGCTCACCACCGGGACTGGACGTTGAAAAACTGTTTTTT. Protein product: CASSPPGLDVEKLFF.